Given below is one T cell receptor beta chain in context. These data belong to a study of T cell responses to AZD1222 COVID-19 vaccine. V shed 3 bases and J shed 6 bases, with 21 bases lying between them. Germline CDR1 MGHDK, CDR2 SYGVNS. The CDR3 is made up of 16 amino acids. Clones were read by immunoSEQ multiplex PCR, and TCRdb kept only the in-frame ones, dropping some. The sample comprises more than 85,000 clones, around nine tenths of which are singletons, and 16% rests with the top ten. This TCR was recovered from an adult in good health. The sequenced sample was peripheral blood, obtained on day 0 of AZD1222 vaccination. This rearrangement joins TRBV25-1 to TRBJ2-7; D possibly matches TRBD1 or TRBD2 (6 bases each). Here the CDR3 reads CASSDGAGHQRLEQYF. In DNA form, the CDR3 reads TGTGCCAGCAGTGATGGTGCGGGACATCAGAGGCTCGAGCAGTACTTC.